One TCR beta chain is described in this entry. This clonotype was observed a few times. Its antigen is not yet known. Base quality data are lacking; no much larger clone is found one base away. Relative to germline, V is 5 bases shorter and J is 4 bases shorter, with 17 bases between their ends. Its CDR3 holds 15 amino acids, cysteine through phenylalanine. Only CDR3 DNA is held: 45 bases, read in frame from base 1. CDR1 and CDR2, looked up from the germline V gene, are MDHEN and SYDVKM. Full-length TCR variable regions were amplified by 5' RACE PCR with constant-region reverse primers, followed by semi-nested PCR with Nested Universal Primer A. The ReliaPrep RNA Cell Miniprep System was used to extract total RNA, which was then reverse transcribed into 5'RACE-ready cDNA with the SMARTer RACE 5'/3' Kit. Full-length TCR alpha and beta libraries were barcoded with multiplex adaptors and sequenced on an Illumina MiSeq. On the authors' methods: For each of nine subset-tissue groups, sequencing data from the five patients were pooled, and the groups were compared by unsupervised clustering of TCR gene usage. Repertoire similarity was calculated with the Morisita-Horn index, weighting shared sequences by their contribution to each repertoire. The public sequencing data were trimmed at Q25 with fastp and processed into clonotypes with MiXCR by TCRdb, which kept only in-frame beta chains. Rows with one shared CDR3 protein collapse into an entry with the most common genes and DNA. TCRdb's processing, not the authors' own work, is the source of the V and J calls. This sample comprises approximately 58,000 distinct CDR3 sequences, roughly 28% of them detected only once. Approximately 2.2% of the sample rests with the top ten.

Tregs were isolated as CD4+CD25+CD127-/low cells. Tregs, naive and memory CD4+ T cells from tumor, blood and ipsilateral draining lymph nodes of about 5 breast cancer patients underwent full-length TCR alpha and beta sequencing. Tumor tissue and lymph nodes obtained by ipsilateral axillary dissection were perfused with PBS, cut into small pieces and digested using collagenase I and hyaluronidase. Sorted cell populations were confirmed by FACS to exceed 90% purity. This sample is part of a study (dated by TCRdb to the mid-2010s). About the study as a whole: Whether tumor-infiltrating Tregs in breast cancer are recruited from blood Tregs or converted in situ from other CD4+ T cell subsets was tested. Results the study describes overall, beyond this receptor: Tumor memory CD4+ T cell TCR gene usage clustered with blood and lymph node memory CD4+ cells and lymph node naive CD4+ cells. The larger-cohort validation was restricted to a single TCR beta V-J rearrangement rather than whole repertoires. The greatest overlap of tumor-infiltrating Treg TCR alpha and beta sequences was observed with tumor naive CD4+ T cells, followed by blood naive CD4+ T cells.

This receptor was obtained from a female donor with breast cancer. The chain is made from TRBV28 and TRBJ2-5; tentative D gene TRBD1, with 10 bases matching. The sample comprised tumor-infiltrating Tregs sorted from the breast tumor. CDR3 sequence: CASSPSGTGVETQYF. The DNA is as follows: TGTGCCAGCAGTCCTAGCGGGACAGGGGTAGAGACCCAGTACTTC. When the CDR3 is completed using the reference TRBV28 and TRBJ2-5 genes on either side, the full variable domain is DVKVTQSSRYLVKRTGEKVFLECVQDMDHENMFWYRQDPGLGLRLIYFSYDVKMKEKGDIPEGYSVSREKKERFSLILESASTNQTSMYLCASSPSGTGVETQYFGPGTRLLVL.